This TCR beta chain stems from a study of blood T cell repertoires in COVID-19 (dated by TCRdb to about 2020). Regarding the complete study: Samples covering the acute and convalescent phases of COVID-19 were provided by collaborators in the United States, Italy and Spain. Where available, HLA class I and class II types were obtained from metadata supplied by the sample provider rather than from assay-based typing. The repertoires were released in a freely available public database meant as a resource for research on the immune response to SARS-CoV-2. Subjects who had been exposed to COVID-19, were actively infected with it, or had recovered from it provided the deeply sampled blood TCRbeta repertoires that made up the dataset. The prospective study material was composed of cDNA or gDNA derived from T cells, B-cell-depleted T cells, or PBMCs. Samples came from the ongoing ImmuneRACE study (first 160 participants) plus 1,254 subjects from 6 global collaborators. A de-identified subject ID, COVID-19 status, age in years and sex were almost always included in the sample metadata. General study outcomes and caveats: Clinical and demographic metadata were provided uncurated, with the amount varying by source and participant.

In the prospective study, participants were about 18 to 90 years old, resided in about two dozen geographic areas of the United States, and were enrolled through a virtual design. To assign participants to cohorts, the prospective study relied on clinical history that participants themselves reported in a screening survey and a study questionnaire. Each participant in the prospective study had whole blood, serum and a nasopharyngeal or oropharyngeal swab collected by mobile phlebotomists. Participants in the prospective study had the option to provide additional blood draws and questionnaires over a roughly 2-month period. Before DNA extraction, prospective study blood samples were shipped either frozen or at room temperature. The immunoSEQ Assay, a bias-controlled multiplex PCR, was used to amplify TCRbeta CDR3 regions from genomic DNA. As for the original processing: The number of nucleated cells in each sample was estimated by amplification of reference gene primers within the assay. Sequence reads were collapsed and filtered to measure the absolute abundance of every unique TCRbeta CDR3 rearrangement. Productive Simpson clonality was computed per sample as the square root of Simpson's diversity index over productive rearrangements. The immuneACCESS repertoire file appears here via TCRdb, limited to in-frame rearrangements. These files lack a portion of the clones; in checked studies, under half of the deficit traces to unresolved V genes, and the cause of the others is not known. Clonal size and the V and J genes are those of that table, whereas D and trimming came from the DNA. The sample data list some 380,000 clones, and roughly 87% of these were observed just once. Approximately 2.1% of the sample rests with the top ten.

CDR1 GTSNPN and CDR2 SVGIG were looked up in the germline V gene (reference sequence). V and J are truncated by 0 bases and 4 bases respectively, leaving an intervening sequence of 7 bases. The CDR3 contains 13 residues, cysteine and phenylalanine counted. Of all the DNA, just the CDR3 is kept, 39 bases in frame from base 1. This clone has only one observation. No cognate antigen has been identified for it. No base quality values were provided; no much bigger clone lies one nucleotide off. The TCR comes from a woman aged 40-49 years with acute COVID-19. Rearrangement joined TRBV30 to TRBJ1-3; the D segment cannot be called with confidence. Input material: PBMCs or T cells enriched from blood (not recorded which). Here is the DNA: TGTGCCTGGAGTGTAACAACGGGAAACACCATATATTTT. It translates to CAWSVTTGNTIYF.